The 5 T cell receptor beta chains reported below all come from one sample, sequenced in a study of PD-1 blockade in classical Hodgkin lymphoma. The table came from immunoSEQ multiplex PCR; TCRdb's copy has only in-frame clones and leaves some out. Of tens of thousands of clones in the sample, over 70% were seen once. Documented time point: cycle 4 day 1 (C4D1), after less than 7 weeks of nivolumab. Each of the patients experienced relapse following autologous stem cell transplantation, and their brentuximab vedotin exposure differed. Sample: peripheral blood mononuclear cells (PBMCs), taken before the fourth cycle of nivolumab. These receptors originate from a human donor with classical Hodgkin lymphoma.

The chain links TRBV13 to TRBJ2-6; D might be TRBD2 (5 bases). The CDR3 spans 14 residues. CDR1 is PRHDT, CDR2 FYEKMQ, per germline (reference sequence). V lost 5 bases to trimming and J lost 4 bases, with 9 bases between them. In nucleotides, the CDR3 is TGTGCCAGCAGCCGGGGAGAAGGGGCCAACGTCCTGACTTTC. Protein: CASSRGEGANVLTF.

This clone is a singleton in its sample. V is TRBV5-4 and J is TRBJ2-1; 11 bases match TRBD2. Germline V lookup: CDR1 SGHNT, CDR2 YYREEE (reference sequence). There are 15 residues in the CDR3. The V and J ends lost 1 base and 10 bases, in that order; junction bases with no gene match: 7. The CDR3 sequence: CASSLTSGGQEEQFF. In nucleotides, the CDR3 is TGTGCCAGCAGCTTGACTAGCGGGGGACAGGAGGAGCAGTTCTTC.

CDR3 protein: CASSPPGQGQETQYF. The CDR3 DNA reads as TGTGCCAGCTCACCACCGGGACAGGGACAAGAGACCCAGTACTTC. The V call is TRBV18, the J call TRBJ2-5; TRBD1 matches at 9 bases. CDR1 and CDR2 (germline): KGHSH, LQKENI. There are 15 residues in the CDR3. Trimming at V came to 0 bases and at J to 2 bases, leaving 1 base not matched to a gene.

A single count supports this clone. The chain employs TRBV28 and TRBJ2-2; a weak D match, TRBD2 (7 bases). The CDR3 contains 14 residues. Trimming removed 5 bases from V and 4 bases from J, with 11 bases in between. Germline V gives CDR1 MDHEN, CDR2 SYDVKM. The DNA for the CDR3 is TGTGCCAGCAGTAGCGGGACAACCACCGGGGAGCTGTTTTTT. It translates to CASSSGTTTGELFF.

The rearrangement joins TRBV5-6 to TRBJ2-1; tentatively, D is TRBD1 (6 bases). The germline V gene encodes CDR1 SGHDT and CDR2 YYEEEE. Trimming removed 4 bases at V and 5 bases at J, with 19 bases between. The CDR3 contains 16 residues. The CDR3 bases are TGTGCCAGCAGCCCGTTCGGGCAGGGGTCGGACAATGAGCAGTTCTTC. Its protein product is CASSPFGQGSDNEQFF.